A selection of T cell receptor beta chains follows, all from one sample in a study of blood T cell repertoires in COVID-19. TCRdb keeps only in-frame clones here, not all; method: immunoSEQ multiplex PCR. The sample has 400,000 to 550,000 clones, around 89% seen once. The sequenced sample consisted of peripheral blood. These receptors were obtained from a woman in her twenties or thirties with acute or convalescent COVID-19. Each CDR3 is given with its conserved first and last residue. D genes are given only for firm matches. Part of the rows lack a size; the others show once, few, many or a class for expanded clones.

CDR3 protein	CDR3 DNA	D gene	J gene	V gene	clone size
CASSPFGTGNYGYTF	TGTGCCAGCAGTCCCTTCGGGACAGGAAACTATGGCTACACCTTC	TRBD1	TRBJ1-2	TRBV27	once
CAWSEEGIDPGEQYF	TGTGCCTGGAGTGAAGAGGGAATTGACCCTGGCGAGCAGTACTTC	-	TRBJ2-7	TRBV30	-
CASKGASAGAYEQFF	TGTGCCAGCAAAGGGGCCTCGGCGGGGGCTTATGAGCAGTTCTTC	-	TRBJ2-1	TRBV2	-
CASSSIATNEKLFF	TGTGCCAGCAGCTCAATAGCAACTAATGAAAAACTGTTTTTT	-	TRBJ1-4	TRBV7-9	-
CASSSGGRYNEQFF	TGTGCCAGCAGCTCAGGGGGCCGGTACAATGAGCAGTTCTTC	TRBD1	TRBJ2-1	TRBV7-9	-
CASSIQGLNTEAFF	TGTGCCAGTAGTATACAGGGGCTGAACACTGAAGCTTTCTTT	-	TRBJ1-1	TRBV19	-
CASSGGVITDTQYF	TGTGCCAGCAGCGGGGGGGTAATCACAGATACGCAGTATTTT	-	TRBJ2-3	TRBV9	once
CASSLGPLGLQETQYF	TGTGCCAGCAGCTTGGGCCCCCTGGGACTACAAGAGACCCAGTACTTC	TRBD2	TRBJ2-5	TRBV5-4	-
CASSTKRTVNTEAFF	TGTGCCAGCAGTACAAAGAGGACAGTGAACACTGAAGCTTTCTTT	-	TRBJ1-1	TRBV28	-
CASSFGSSGGSEQFF	TGTGCCAGCAGTTTCGGGTCTAGCGGGGGGAGTGAGCAGTTCTTC	TRBD2	TRBJ2-1	TRBV27	-
CASSLAGGASTGELFF	TGCGCCAGCAGCTTGGCAGGGGGCGCGAGCACCGGGGAGCTGTTTTTT	TRBD1	TRBJ2-2	TRBV5-1	-
CASSSTGVKSTEAFF	TGTGCCAGCAGCTCAACAGGGGTCAAGAGCACTGAAGCTTTCTTT	TRBD1	TRBJ1-1	TRBV5-4	-
CASSEGSSYNYGYTF	TGTGCCAGCAGTGAAGGGAGCAGTTATAACTATGGCTACACCTTC	-	TRBJ1-2	TRBV25-1	-
CASSLQDRTNEQYF	TGTGCCAGCAGCTTACAGGACAGGACGAACGAGCAGTACTTC	TRBD1	TRBJ2-7	TRBV7-6	-
CASSLAGYFQGVRTEAFF	TGTGCCAGCAGCTTGGCTGGTTATTTCCAGGGGGTTCGTACTGAAGCTTTCTTT	TRBD1	TRBJ1-1	TRBV5-6	-
CATSDSGFAGYTF	TGTGCCACCAGTGATTCAGGGTTTGCTGGCTACACCTTC	-	TRBJ1-2	TRBV24-1	once
CASSSAGLGGYEQYF	TGTGCCAGCAGCTCCGCAGGGCTAGGTGGCTACGAGCAGTACTTC	-	TRBJ2-7	TRBV11-2	once
CASSLQTGGTEAFF	TGCGCCAGCAGCTTGCAGACAGGGGGAACTGAAGCTTTCTTT	TRBD1	TRBJ1-1	TRBV5-1	-
CASSQDLSGGSDEQFF	TGTGCCAGCAGCCAAGATCTTAGCGGGGGGTCGGATGAGCAGTTCTTC	TRBD2	TRBJ2-1	TRBV3-1/TRBV3-2	-
CASNRGTGYTF	TGTGCCAGCAATCGGGGAACTGGCTACACCTTC	-	TRBJ1-2	TRBV28	-
CASSQVYGGVRSQPQHF	TGCGCCAGCAGCCAAGTTTACGGGGGAGTGAGGAGTCAGCCCCAGCATTTT	-	TRBJ1-5	TRBV4-1	once
CASSFRTGGDRRTEAFF	TGTGCCAGCAGTTTCAGAACAGGGGGCGACAGGAGGACTGAAGCTTTCTTT	TRBD1	TRBJ1-1	TRBV28	-
CASSPGGLETQYF	TGTGCCAGCTCACCAGGGGGCCTGGAGACCCAGTACTTC	-	TRBJ2-5	TRBV18	-
CASSPDRGYTF	TGTGCCAGCAGCCCAGACAGAGGCTACACCTTC	-	TRBJ1-2	TRBV7-8	-
CASSQTSGGAYTQYF	TGTGCCAGCAGCCAAACTAGCGGGGGGGCTTATACGCAGTATTTT	TRBD2	TRBJ2-3	TRBV3-1/TRBV3-2	-
CASRTVVGPGGDTDTQYF	TGTGCCAGTAGGACGGTCGTGGGCCCCGGGGGAGACACAGATACGCAGTATTTT	-	TRBJ2-3	TRBV19	-
CSLILDSSYEQYF	TGCAGTTTAATCCTCGACTCCTCCTACGAGCAGTACTTC	-	TRBJ2-7	TRBV29-1	few
CASSPRTSGQGHEQFF	TGCGCCAGCAGCCCGCGGACTAGCGGGCAGGGGCATGAGCAGTTCTTC	TRBD2	TRBJ2-1	TRBV5-1	-
CASSLDRGGTEAFF	TGTGCCAGCAGTTTGGACAGGGGGGGGACTGAAGCTTTCTTT	TRBD1	TRBJ1-1	TRBV6-5	-
CASRTVRLYGYTF	TGTGCCAGCAGGACCGTACGACTCTATGGCTACACCTTC	-	TRBJ1-2	TRBV28	-
CAISATGGEDTF	TGTGCCATCAGTGCGACAGGGGGCGAAGACACCTTC	TRBD1	TRBJ1-2	TRBV10-3	once
CASSQRHATTDTQYF	TGTGCCAGCAGCCAACGACACGCCACCACAGATACGCAGTATTTT	-	TRBJ2-3	TRBV3-1/TRBV3-2	-
CATSDPRTGNYGYTF	TGTGCCACCAGTGACCCCCGGACTGGCAACTATGGCTACACCTTC	-	TRBJ1-2	TRBV24-1	-
CASSFVSGGTGELFF	TGTGCCAGCAGTTTCGTTAGCGGGGGTACCGGGGAGCTGTTTTTT	TRBD2	TRBJ2-2	TRBV28	-
CASSLVGAGGETQYF	TGTGCCAGCAGCTTGGTTGGGGCAGGGGGGGAGACCCAGTACTTC	-	TRBJ2-5	TRBV11-2	-
CASSMDWVDRNTDTQYF	TGTGCCAGTAGTATGGATTGGGTTGACAGGAACACAGATACGCAGTATTTT	-	TRBJ2-3	TRBV19	-
CASSLGTGQEAFF	TGCGCCAGCAGCTTAGGGACAGGCCAGGAAGCTTTCTTT	TRBD1	TRBJ1-1	TRBV5-1	-
CASSPRDGTYSGNTIYF	TGTGCCAGCTCACCGCGGGACGGCACCTACTCTGGAAACACCATATATTTT	-	TRBJ1-3	TRBV18	-
CASSFGQGSGDEQFF	TGTGCCAGCAGCTTTGGACAGGGGTCCGGCGATGAGCAGTTCTTC	TRBD1	TRBJ2-1	TRBV7-9	-
CASSSGHRSTDTQYF	TGTGCCAGCAGCTCGGGACACCGTAGCACAGATACGCAGTATTTT	-	TRBJ2-3	TRBV7-6	-
CASSLVGLAGEYSYNEQFF	TGTGCCAGCAGCTTAGTGGGTCTCGCGGGTGAATACTCCTACAATGAGCAGTTCTTC	-	TRBJ2-1	TRBV7-2	once
CASSLDRGPYTDTQYF	TGTGCCAGCAGCTTAGATAGGGGCCCCTACACAGATACGCAGTATTTT	-	TRBJ2-3	TRBV11-2	-
CASRLGQGTADTQYF	TGTGCCAGCAGGCTGGGACAGGGGACTGCTGATACGCAGTATTTT	TRBD1	TRBJ2-3	TRBV6-5	few
CASSLLTAGDNEQFF	TGTGCCAGCAGCTTGCTAACAGCGGGGGACAATGAGCAGTTCTTC	TRBD2	TRBJ2-1	TRBV5-6	-
CASTVKWSVTGELFF	TGTGCCAGCACCGTAAAGTGGTCGGTAACCGGGGAGCTGTTTTTT	-	TRBJ2-2	TRBV13	once
CASSDDRDAFYNEQFF	TGTGCCAGCAGCGATGACAGGGACGCTTTCTACAATGAGCAGTTCTTC	TRBD1	TRBJ2-1	TRBV9	-
CASSKYREGDTQYF	TGTGCCAGCAGCAAATACAGGGAGGGGGATACGCAGTATTTT	-	TRBJ2-3	TRBV21-1	-
CSFDTGEDNEQFF	TGCAGCTTTGACACAGGAGAGGACAATGAGCAGTTCTTC	-	TRBJ2-1	TRBV29-1	-
CASSWRRQGWTDTQYF	TGTGCCAGCAGCTGGCGCCGACAGGGTTGGACAGATACGCAGTATTTT	-	TRBJ2-3	TRBV12-1	-